The 31 T cell receptor beta chains presented below share a single source sample, sequenced in a study of cytomegalovirus exposure and HLA in healthy donors. With 60 Vbeta and 13 Jbeta primers, the PCR was carried out. Repertoires were generated with immunoSEQ multiplex PCR, while TCRdb's copy carries only in-frame clones and drops some. The profile shows roughly 120,000 clones, 75% to 90% of them singletons. Sequenced material: PBMCs. These receptors all come from a man aged 40-49 years in good health and CMV-seronegative.

This chain links TRBV7-6 with TRBJ1-5; D gene ambiguous. This CDR3 is 14 amino acids long. V gave up 2 bases and J gave up 5 bases, with 10 bases separating them. Germline V gene lookup returns CDR1 SGHVS and CDR2 FNYEAQ. CDR3 region: CASSLSPGDQPQHF. The CDR3 DNA sequence: TGTGCCAGCAGCTTAAGTCCGGGTGATCAGCCCCAGCATTTT.

This chain connects TRBV5-6 to TRBJ1-2; the match to TRBD1 covers 11 bases. This CDR3 is 15 amino acids long. The V gene end was trimmed by 3 bases and the J gene end by 8 bases; junction bases not matched to a gene: 9. Germline V gives CDR1 SGHDT, CDR2 YYEEEE. DNA for the CDR3: TGTGCCAGCAGCTCAAGGGGACAGGGGGTTGAGGGCTACACCTTC. Its protein product is CASSSRGQGVEGYTF.

V is TRBV28 and J is TRBJ1-6; 7 bases fit TRBD1. With 6 bases clipped from V and 7 bases from J, the junction kept 6 bases outside the gene matches. CDR3 length: 14 amino acids. Germline V gives CDR1 MDHEN, CDR2 SYDVKM. The CDR3: CASSLGQLNSPLHF. In DNA form, the CDR3 reads TGTGCCAGCAGCCTGGGACAGCTGAATTCACCCCTCCACTTT.

The genes are TRBV6-1 and TRBJ2-7, with 7 bases fitting TRBD2. The CDR3 runs 13 residues. CDR1 is MNHNS and CDR2 is SASEGT in the germline V gene. The junction had 3 bases not matched to a gene; V was cut back by 4 bases and J by 3 bases. CDR3 protein: CASSAPGGYEQYF. Written as DNA, the CDR3 is TGTGCCAGCAGTGCCCCGGGAGGCTACGAGCAGTACTTC.

The gene calls are TRBV6-5 and TRBJ1-5, with TRBD1 as a possible D gene (6 bases). The CDR3 sequence is 14 residues long. From germline, CDR1 is MNHEY and CDR2 SVGAGI. V was clipped by 0 bases and J by 4 bases, with 7 bases between them. CDR3 DNA: TGTGCCAGCAGTTACTCGAGGGGGAATCAGCCCCAGCATTTT. It codes for CASSYSRGNQPQHF.

V usage is TRBV5-1 and J usage is TRBJ2-1; D unclear. V lost 4 bases to trimming and J lost 8 bases, with 16 bases between them. Germline values: CDR1 SGHRS, CDR2 YFSETQ. This CDR3 contains 14 residues. CDR3 residues: CASSLLGSPHEQFF. CDR3 in DNA: TGCGCCAGCAGCCTTCTGGGCTCCCCCCATGAGCAGTTCTTC.

J is TRBJ1-2 and V is TRBV7-6; D unresolved. V was shortened by 4 bases and J by 4 bases, with 10 bases between the two germline ends. Germline lookup yields CDR1 SGHVS and CDR2 FNYEAQ. This CDR3 is built from 13 residues. CDR3 DNA: TGTGCCAGCAGCTCTAGTCCCACCTATGGCTACACCTTC. It specifies CASSSSPTYGYTF.

The chain combines TRBV9 with TRBJ1-1; no clear D. The V gene's germline CDR1 is SGDLS and CDR2 YYNGEE. V was trimmed by 2 bases and J by 7 bases, leaving 18 bases between them. This CDR3 is built from 15 residues. The CDR3 loop reads CASSVDEGRYLEAFF. In nucleotides, the CDR3 is TGTGCCAGCAGCGTTGACGAGGGCCGATACCTTGAAGCTTTCTTT.

V gene TRBV27 combines with J gene TRBJ1-6; D is ambiguous. The germline V and J ends were trimmed by 10 bases and 9 bases, with 10 bases remaining between them. CDR1 is MNHEY and CDR2 is SMNVEV in the germline V gene (reference sequence). The CDR3 is made up of 11 amino acids. The DNA of the CDR3 is TGTGCCACCGTGCCACTTTCACCCCTCCACTTT. Its translation is CATVPLSPLHF.

V gene TRBV9 combines with J gene TRBJ1-2; 7 bases align to TRBD1. Germline CDR1 is SGDLS and CDR2 is YYNGEE. The CDR3 length is 14 residues. J was trimmed by 8 bases and V by 0 bases; bases with no gene match: 7. CDR3 amino acids: CASSVGQGVQGYTF. CDR3 nucleotide sequence: TGTGCCAGCAGCGTAGGACAGGGAGTTCAGGGCTACACCTTC.

The V call is TRBV5-1, the J call TRBJ2-2; tentative D call: TRBD1 (5 bases). This CDR3 contains 17 residues. The germline V gene encodes CDR1 SGHRS and CDR2 YFSETQ. Trimming took 6 bases from V and 3 from J, leaving 21 bases between them. CDR3 DNA: TGCGCCAGCACCCCCTATACGTCACAGGTCCACACCGGGGAGCTGTTTTTT. Protein product: CASTPYTSQVHTGELFF.

The J gene is TRBJ1-6, the V gene TRBV30; weak D call: TRBD1 (5 bases). With 5 bases removed from V and 5 bases from J, the gap between germline ends came to 16 bases. CDR1 GTSNPN and CDR2 SVGIG come from the germline V gene (reference sequence). This CDR3 has 15 residues. The CDR3 DNA reads TGTGCCTGGGCCCAGGGTAGGGGCGATAATTCACCCCTCCACTTT. Its translation is CAWAQGRGDNSPLHF.

CDR3 DNA: TGTGCCTGGAACTTCAGGACAGGGGGCGTTCGGAACACTGAAGCTTTCTTT. It codes for CAWNFRTGGVRNTEAFF. The chain couples TRBV30 to TRBJ1-1, with 11 nucleotides matching TRBD1. With V trimmed by 4 bases and J by 1 base, 11 bases remained unmatched. The CDR3 loop spans 17 amino acids. Germline V gives CDR1 GTSNPN, CDR2 SVGIG (reference sequence). Using reference TRBV30 and TRBJ1-1 for the parts outside the CDR3, the full variable domain is SQTIHQWPATLVQPVGSPLSLECTVEGTSNPNLYWYRQAAGRGLQLLFYSVGIGQISSEVPQNLSASRPQDRQFILSSKKLLLSDSGFYLCAWNFRTGGVRNTEAFFGQGTRLTVV.

This clone was recorded a few times. The gene calls are TRBV7-9 and TRBJ1-5; 8 bases map to TRBD1. This CDR3 has 15 amino acids. The germline gives CDR1 SEHNR, CDR2 FQNEAQ (reference sequence). The junction had 9 bases not matched to a gene; V was cut back by 5 bases and J by 6 bases. Written as DNA, the CDR3 is TGTGCCAGCAGCCCAACAGGGGGGAGTGGTCAGCCCCAGCATTTT. This codes for CASSPTGGSGQPQHF.

The chain uses TRBV9 and TRBJ2-3, with D perhaps TRBD1 (6 bases). Germline V CDR1 and CDR2: SGDLS, YYNGEE. The V and J ends lost 3 bases and 6 bases respectively, with 11 bases between them. The CDR3 contains 13 residues. In DNA form, the CDR3 reads TGTGCCAGCAGCGCTGTAGACAGGGATACGCAGTATTTT. Protein: CASSAVDRDTQYF. Supplemented by reference TRBV9 and TRBJ2-3, the full variable domain reads DSGVTQTPKHLITATGQRVTLRCSPRSGDLSVYWYQQSLDQGLQFLIQYYNGEERAKGNILERFSAQQFPDLHSELNLSSLELGDSALYFCASSAVDRDTQYFGPGTRLTVL.

CDR3 nucleotides: TGCAGCGCAGGAGGGGGGGGTTGGACTGAAGCTTTCTTT. Amino acid sequence: CSAGGGGWTEAFF. The V and J genes are TRBV29-1 and TRBJ1-1; possible D gene TRBD1, 6 bases. The CDR3 sequence is 13 residues long. Trimming left V 7 bases short and J 5 bases short, with 17 bases between. The germline V gene encodes CDR1 SQVTM and CDR2 ANQGSEA.

V usage is TRBV27 and J usage is TRBJ2-1; 10 bases match TRBD2. CDR1 is MNHEY, CDR2 SMNVEV, per germline (reference sequence). This CDR3 has 13 amino acids. V was pared by 7 bases and J by 7 bases, with 4 bases of the junction left unmatched. CDR3 sequence: CASKLAGVNEQFF. The CDR3 DNA sequence: TGTGCCAGCAAGCTAGCGGGGGTTAATGAGCAGTTCTTC.

The chain couples TRBV5-1 to TRBJ1-1, with a possible D match to TRBD1 (5 bases). V lost 4 bases and J lost 0, with 13 bases in between. The CDR3 contains 15 residues. Germline CDR1 and CDR2: SGHRS and YFSETQ. The CDR3 region is CASSPQVILNTEAFF. For the CDR3, the DNA is TGCGCCAGCAGCCCACAGGTGATACTGAACACTGAAGCTTTCTTT.

The chain links TRBV29-1 to TRBJ2-5, with D possibly being TRBD1 (5 bases). V lost 7 bases, J lost 2 bases, and 14 bases lay in between. This CDR3 is built from 13 residues. Germline V gene data show CDR1 as SQVTM and CDR2 as ANQGSEA. The CDR3 DNA follows: TGCAGCGCCGCGCAGGGTGTACAAGAGACCCAGTACTTC. It yields the protein CSAAQGVQETQYF.

The V call is TRBV28, the J call TRBJ1-5, with D unclear. Per the germline V gene, CDR1 is MDHEN and CDR2 is SYDVKM. The V and J ends lost 4 bases and 11 bases respectively, with 12 bases between them. The CDR3 is 12 residues long. This CDR3 is CASSSIPGTQHF. For the CDR3, the DNA is TGTGCCAGCAGTTCTATCCCGGGGACCCAGCATTTT.

The V and J genes are TRBV10-3 and TRBJ2-1; D call uncertain. The CDR3 has 15 residues. Germline V gene sequence: CDR1 ENHRY, CDR2 SYGVKD. Deletions cut 4 bases from V and 0 bases from J, with 10 bases between. CDR3 sequence (DNA): TGTGCCATCAGTGTCGGCGGAGTCTCCTACAATGAGCAGTTCTTC. The encoded protein is CAISVGGVSYNEQFF.

The genes are TRBV5-1 and TRBJ1-4; TRBD1 aligns across 10 bases. This CDR3 is built from 15 residues. Germline V lookup: CDR1 SGHRS, CDR2 YFSETQ. J gave up 6 bases and V 4 bases, and 6 bases lay outside the gene matches. The CDR3, as DNA: TGCGCCAGCAGCCCTTGGACAGGGGGGGATGAAAAACTGTTTTTT. Its translation: CASSPWTGGDEKLFF.

The chain carries TRBV5-4 and TRBJ2-5; 8 bases align to TRBD2. The CDR3 extends over 14 amino acids. V gave up 4 bases and J gave up 2 bases; unmatched junction bases: 4. Germline V gene lookup returns CDR1 SGHNT and CDR2 YYREEE (reference sequence). The CDR3 coding sequence is TGTGCCAGCAGCGCTACTAGCGGTCAAGAGACCCAGTACTTC. It codes for CASSATSGQETQYF.

CDR3 sequence (DNA): TGTGCCAGCAGCCAGTACGGGACAGGGGGCATGAACACTGAAGCTTTCTTT. Its protein is CASSQYGTGGMNTEAFF. This rearrangement joins TRBV14 to TRBJ1-1; 12 nucleotides align to TRBD1. V lost 3 bases, J lost 0 bases, and 5 bases stayed unmatched. This CDR3 comprises 17 residues. The V gene's germline CDR1 is SGHDN and CDR2 FVKESK.

The sample holds a few counts of this clone. This rearrangement joins TRBV28 to TRBJ1-5; weak D call: TRBD1 (6 bases). With 4 bases removed from V and 5 bases from J, the gap between germline ends came to 6 bases. Germline CDR1 and CDR2: MDHEN and SYDVKM. The CDR3 contains 12 residues. CDR3 protein: CASSSGDQPQHF. The CDR3, as DNA: TGTGCCAGCAGTTCAGGGGATCAGCCCCAGCATTTT.

The V call is TRBV5-1, the J call TRBJ2-3; D gene uncertain. Trimming took 7 bases from V and 2 from J, leaving 17 bases between them. Germline-derived CDR1 and CDR2 are SGHRS and YFSETQ. The CDR3 covers 15 residues. Written as DNA, the CDR3 is TGCGCCAGCTCGAGAGGAGTTCTCTTCACAGATACGCAGTATTTT. Translated, it gives CASSRGVLFTDTQYF. The complete variable domain, with remaining parts taken from reference TRBV5-1 and TRBJ2-3, reads KAGVTQTPRYLIKTRGQQVTLSCSPISGHRSVSWYQQTPGQGLQFLFEYFSETQRNKGNFPGRFSGRQFSNSRSEMNVSTLELGDSALYLCASSRGVLFTDTQYFGPGTRLTVL.

Here the CDR3 DNA reads TGTGCCAGCACCCTCGAAGTACAGTATAATTCACCCCTCCACTTT. This translates into CASTLEVQYNSPLHF. The chain has TRBV28 and TRBJ1-6, with D hard to call. This CDR3 spans 15 amino acids. CDR1 MDHEN and CDR2 SYDVKM come from the germline V gene. The V and J ends lost 7 bases and 4 bases respectively, with 14 bases between them.

The rearrangement links TRBV7-9 to TRBJ1-3, with 7 bases fitting TRBD1. With V trimmed by 5 bases and J by 4 bases, 8 bases remained unmatched. Germline lookup yields CDR1 SEHNR and CDR2 FQNEAQ (reference sequence). The CDR3 totals 15 residues. The CDR3 loop reads CASSRAGGPGNTIYF. DNA of the CDR3: TGTGCCAGCAGCCGTGCAGGGGGTCCCGGAAACACCATATATTTT.

This clone has more than one count but fewer than ten. This chain links TRBV6-6 with TRBJ1-2, with 7 bases aligning to TRBD1. This CDR3 is built from 16 residues. Germline CDR1 reads MNHNY; CDR2 reads SVGAGI (reference sequence). The trim removed 6 bases at V and 4 bases at J, leaving 14 bases unmatched. CDR3 DNA sequence: TGTGCCAGCAGCCCCCCTTACAGGGGAGGAGGCTATGGCTACACCTTC. Its protein is CASSPPYRGGGYGYTF.

This chain joins TRBV6-5 and TRBJ1-1, with TRBD1 identical over 9 bases. The CDR3 runs 13 residues. J gave up 6 bases and V 2 bases, and 1 base lay outside the gene matches. Germline CDR1 and CDR2: MNHEY and SVGAGI. The CDR3 coding sequence is TGTGCCAGCAGTTACAGACAGGGGGCTGAAGCTTTCTTT. It encodes CASSYRQGAEAFF.

This chain links TRBV5-1 with TRBJ1-6; TRBD1 matches at 9 bases. Trimming at V came to 7 bases and at J to 5 bases, leaving 7 bases not matched to a gene. The CDR3 totals 15 residues. Germline V gene data show CDR1 as SGHRS and CDR2 as YFSETQ. The CDR3 DNA reads TGCGCCAGCTCGGGCGGACAGGGGAATAATTCACCCCTCCACTTT. Translating gives CASSGGQGNNSPLHF.